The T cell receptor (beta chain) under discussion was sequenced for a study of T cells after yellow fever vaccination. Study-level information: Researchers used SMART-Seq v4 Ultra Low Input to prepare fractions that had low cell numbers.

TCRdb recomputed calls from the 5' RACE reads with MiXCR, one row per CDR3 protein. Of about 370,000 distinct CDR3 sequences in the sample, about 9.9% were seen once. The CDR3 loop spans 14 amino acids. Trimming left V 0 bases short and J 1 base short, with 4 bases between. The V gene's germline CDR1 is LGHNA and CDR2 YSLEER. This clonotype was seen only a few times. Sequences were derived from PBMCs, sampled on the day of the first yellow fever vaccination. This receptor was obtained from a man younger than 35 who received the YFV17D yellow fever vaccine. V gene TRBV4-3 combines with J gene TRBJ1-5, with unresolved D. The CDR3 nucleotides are TGCGCCAGCAGCCAAGATTACAGCAATCAGCCCCAGCATTTT. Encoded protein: CASSQDYSNQPQHF.